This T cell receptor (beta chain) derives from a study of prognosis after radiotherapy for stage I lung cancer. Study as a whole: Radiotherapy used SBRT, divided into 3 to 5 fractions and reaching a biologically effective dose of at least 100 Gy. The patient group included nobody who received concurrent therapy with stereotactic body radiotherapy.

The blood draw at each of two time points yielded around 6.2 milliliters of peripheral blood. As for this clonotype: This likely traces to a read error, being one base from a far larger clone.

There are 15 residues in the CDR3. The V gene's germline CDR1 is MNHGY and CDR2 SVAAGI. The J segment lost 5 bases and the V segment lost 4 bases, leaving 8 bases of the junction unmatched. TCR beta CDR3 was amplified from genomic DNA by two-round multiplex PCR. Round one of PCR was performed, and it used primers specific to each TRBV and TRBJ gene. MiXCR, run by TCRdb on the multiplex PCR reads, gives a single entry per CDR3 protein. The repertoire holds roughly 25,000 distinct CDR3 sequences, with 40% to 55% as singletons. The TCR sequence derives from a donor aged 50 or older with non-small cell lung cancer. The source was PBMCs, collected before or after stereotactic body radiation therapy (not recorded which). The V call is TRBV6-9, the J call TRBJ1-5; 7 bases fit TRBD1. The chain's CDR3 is CASSSCTGDHQPQHF. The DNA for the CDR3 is TGTGCCAGCAGTTCCTGTACAGGGGACCATCAGCCCCAGCATTTT.